The rows below give T cell receptor beta chains drawn from one sample of a study of T cells after yellow fever vaccination. TCRdb reanalysed the 5' RACE reads using MiXCR and keeps one entry per CDR3 protein. The sample consists of approximately 350,000 distinct CDR3 sequences, 9.5% to 13% of them appearing once. The starting material was PBMCs, obtained on the day of the first yellow fever vaccination. These receptors all stem from a man aged 18 to 29 who received the YFV17D yellow fever vaccine. CDR3s include the opening cysteine and the closing phenylalanine or tryptophan. The order of the fields is V gene, clone size, J gene, CDR3 length, D gene, CDR3 protein, CDR3 DNA. D genes are given only for firm matches. The size entry is marked missing in some rows and otherwise reads once, few, many or a size class.

TRBV5-1,few,TRBJ2-2,15,NA,CASRVTRSNTGELFF,TGCGCCAGCAGGGTGACTAGGTCGAACACCGGGGAGCTGTTTTTT
TRBV7-9,NA,TRBJ2-3,13,NA,CASTETSSDTQYF,TGTGCCAGCACCGAGACTAGTTCCGATACGCAGTATTTT
TRBV6-2/TRBV6-3,many,TRBJ2-2,11,NA,CASRNAGELFF,TGTGCCAGCAGGAACGCTGGGGAGCTGTTTTTT
TRBV20-1,few,TRBJ2-5,13,TRBD2,CSARAGGQETQYF,TGCAGTGCCCGAGCGGGGGGGCAGGAGACCCAGTACTTC
TRBV20-1,few,TRBJ1-5,14,TRBD1,CSATPGQGAQPQHF,TGCAGTGCTACCCCGGGACAGGGGGCTCAGCCCCAGCATTTT
TRBV29-1,NA,TRBJ2-7,11,NA,CSVVDVYEQYF,TGCAGCGTTGTAGATGTCTACGAGCAGTACTTC
TRBV20-1,few,TRBJ2-7,12,NA,CSARKGGDEQYF,TGCAGTGCTAGAAAAGGAGGGGACGAGCAGTACTTC
TRBV12-3/TRBV12-4,NA,TRBJ2-7,13,NA,CASRTGSTYEQYF,TGTGCCAGCCGTACAGGTTCTACCTACGAGCAGTACTTC
TRBV12-3/TRBV12-4,many,TRBJ2-7,13,NA,CASSHTGGHEQYF,TGTGCCAGCAGCCACACGGGGGGCCACGAGCAGTACTTC
TRBV6-2/TRBV6-3,few,TRBJ2-7,20,TRBD1,CASSYQVRLKDRQSSYEQYF,TGTGCCAGCAGTTACCAGGTCCGATTGAAGGACAGGCAAAGCTCCTACGAGCAGTACTTC
TRBV6-5,few,TRBJ2-5,13,TRBD1,CASSWDSGETQYF,TGTGCCAGCAGTTGGGACAGCGGAGAGACCCAGTACTTC
TRBV29-1,many,TRBJ2-3,18,TRBD2,CSGSWGLAEGKGTDTQYF,TGCAGCGGGTCTTGGGGACTAGCGGAAGGGAAGGGAACAGATACGCAGTATTTT
TRBV5-4,NA,TRBJ2-3,16,TRBD2,CASSLHAGGPADTQYF,TGTGCCAGCAGCTTGCATGCGGGGGGGCCTGCAGATACGCAGTATTTT
TRBV12-3/TRBV12-4,many,TRBJ2-7,15,TRBD1,CASSPGQGLSYEQYF,TGTGCCAGCAGTCCGGGACAGGGACTATCCTACGAGCAGTACTTC
TRBV20-1,NA,TRBJ2-6,14,TRBD1,CSASDRDGTNVLTF,TGCAGTGCTAGTGACAGGGATGGGACCAACGTCCTGACTTTC
TRBV12-3/TRBV12-4,few,TRBJ2-2,15,TRBD1,CASNFGTGDTGELFF,TGTGCCAGCAATTTTGGGACAGGGGACACCGGGGAGCTGTTTTTT
TRBV9,NA,TRBJ2-7,16,TRBD2,CASSGRTSGGLWEQYF,TGTGCCAGCAGCGGTCGGACTAGCGGGGGCCTCTGGGAGCAGTACTTC
TRBV6-2/TRBV6-3,few,TRBJ1-5,11,NA,CASRTNQPQHF,TGTGCCAGCAGAACGAATCAGCCCCAGCATTTT
TRBV7-3,NA,TRBJ2-3,14,NA,CASSFRLTTDTQYF,TGTGCCAGCAGCTTTAGATTAACCACAGATACGCAGTATTTT
TRBV5-5,few,TRBJ2-3,14,NA,CASSLVVTADTQYF,TGTGCCAGCAGCCTGGTGGTGACTGCAGATACGCAGTATTTT
TRBV20-1,many,TRBJ2-5,14,NA,CSASTGLVWETQYF,TGCAGTGCTAGTACGGGGTTGGTGTGGGAGACCCAGTACTTC
TRBV4-1,many,TRBJ2-2,16,TRBD2,CASSQQAGGRSGELFF,TGCGCCAGCAGCCAACAAGCGGGGGGGCGGTCCGGGGAGCTGTTTTTT
TRBV6-5,NA,TRBJ1-3,15,TRBD1,CASSYATGGFNTIYF,TGTGCCAGCAGTTACGCGACAGGGGGTTTCAACACCATATATTTT
TRBV3-1,few,TRBJ1-1,14,TRBD1,CASSQAGGRTEAFF,TGTGCCAGCAGCCAAGCAGGGGGCAGGACTGAAGCTTTCTTT
TRBV29-1,few,TRBJ1-1,11,NA,CSVRRGTEAFF,TGCAGCGTACGACGGGGCACTGAAGCTTTCTTT
TRBV7-2,few,TRBJ2-1,14,NA,CASSLEPSTNEQFF,TGTGCCAGCAGCTTAGAGCCCAGTACCAATGAGCAGTTCTTC
TRBV3-1,many,TRBJ1-6,15,NA,CASSQAPQGNSPLHF,TGTGCCAGCAGCCAGGCTCCCCAGGGCAATTCACCCCTCCACTTT